The clone carrying this T cell receptor (beta chain) was seen repeatedly, ten times or more. The antigen is undetermined. This entry comes from a study of T-cell memory formation after mild COVID-19. Study background: TCR clusters largely stayed donor specific.

Findings of the study overall: CD4+ contracting clones lay mainly in CM and EM, CD8+ ones in EMRA. Memory from before infection featured some responding clones, which suggests cross-reactive memory joined.

Researchers used 5'RACE with constant-segment primers to make TCR alpha and TCR beta cDNA libraries that carry sample barcodes and UMIs. TCRdb called the 5' RACE reads again in MiXCR, with one record for every CDR3 protein. The sample shows 500,000 to 550,000 distinct CDR3 sequences, about a fifth of them seen only once. Sequencing was done on a sample of PBMCs or a T cell subset sorted from them (not recorded which). The clonotype was recovered from an adult woman who had mild COVID-19 (a few samples of this study predate the infection). Cell type and time point are not known.

DNA for the CDR3: TGTGCCAGCAGCCCGGCGGGGGGGACCTACGAGCAGTACTTC. This encodes CASSPAGGTYEQYF. This rearrangement joins TRBV7-8 to TRBJ2-7; 9 positions agree with TRBD2. With 5 bases clipped from V and 2 bases from J, the junction kept 4 bases outside the gene matches. This CDR3 contains 14 residues. Germline CDR1 reads SGHVS; CDR2 reads FQNEAQ.